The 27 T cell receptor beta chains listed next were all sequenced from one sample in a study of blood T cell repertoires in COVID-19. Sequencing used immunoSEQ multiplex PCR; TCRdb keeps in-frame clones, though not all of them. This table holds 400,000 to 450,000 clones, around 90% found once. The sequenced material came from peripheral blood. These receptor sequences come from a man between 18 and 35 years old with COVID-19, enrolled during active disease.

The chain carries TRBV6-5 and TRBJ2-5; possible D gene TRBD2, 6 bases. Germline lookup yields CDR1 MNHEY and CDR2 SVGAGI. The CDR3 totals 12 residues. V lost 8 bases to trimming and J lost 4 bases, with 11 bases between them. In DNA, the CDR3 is TGTGCCAGCGGAGGGGCAGGAGAGACCCAGTACTTC. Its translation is CASGGAGETQYF.

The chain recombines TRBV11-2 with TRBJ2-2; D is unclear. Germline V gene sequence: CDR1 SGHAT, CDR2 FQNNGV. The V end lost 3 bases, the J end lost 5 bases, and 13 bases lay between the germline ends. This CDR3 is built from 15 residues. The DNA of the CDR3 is TGTGCCAGCAGCTTTAAAATCGGGTTAACCGGGGAGCTGTTTTTT. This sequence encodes CASSFKIGLTGELFF.

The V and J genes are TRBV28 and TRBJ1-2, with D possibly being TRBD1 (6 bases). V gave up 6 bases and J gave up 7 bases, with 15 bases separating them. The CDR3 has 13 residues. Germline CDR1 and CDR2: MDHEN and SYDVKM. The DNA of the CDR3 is TGTGCCAGCAGGCAACAGGGCAGAACTGGCTACACCTTC. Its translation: CASRQQGRTGYTF.

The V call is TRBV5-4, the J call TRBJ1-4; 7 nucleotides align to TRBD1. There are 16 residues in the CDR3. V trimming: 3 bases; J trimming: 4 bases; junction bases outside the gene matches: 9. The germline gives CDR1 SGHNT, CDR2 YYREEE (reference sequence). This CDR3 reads CASSSTTGENNEKLFF. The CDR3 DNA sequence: TGTGCCAGCAGCTCAACAACAGGGGAAAATAATGAAAAACTGTTTTTT. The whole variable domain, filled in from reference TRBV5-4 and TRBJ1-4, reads ETGVTQSPTHLIKTRGQQVTLRCSSQSGHNTVSWYQQALGQGPQFIFQYYREEENGRGNFPPRFSGLQFPNYSSELNVNALELDDSALYLCASSSTTGENNEKLFFGSGTQLSVL.

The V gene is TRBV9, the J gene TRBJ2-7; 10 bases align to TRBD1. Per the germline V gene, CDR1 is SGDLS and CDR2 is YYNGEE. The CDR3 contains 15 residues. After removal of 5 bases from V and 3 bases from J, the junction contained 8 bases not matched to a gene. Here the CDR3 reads CASSPVGTGVYEQYF. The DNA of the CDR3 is TGTGCCAGCAGTCCTGTAGGGACAGGGGTCTACGAGCAGTACTTC.

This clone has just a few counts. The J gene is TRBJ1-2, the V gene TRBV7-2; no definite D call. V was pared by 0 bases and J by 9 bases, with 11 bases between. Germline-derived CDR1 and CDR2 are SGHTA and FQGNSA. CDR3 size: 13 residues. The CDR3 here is CASSLARGSSYTF. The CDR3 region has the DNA TGTGCCAGCAGCTTAGCACGAGGGTCCAGCTACACCTTC.

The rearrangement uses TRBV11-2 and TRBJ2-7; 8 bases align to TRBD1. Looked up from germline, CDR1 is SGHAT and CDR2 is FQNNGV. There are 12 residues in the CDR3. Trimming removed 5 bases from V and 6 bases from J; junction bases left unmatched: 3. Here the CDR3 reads CASSRTGSEQYF. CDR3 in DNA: TGTGCCAGCAGCAGGACAGGGTCCGAGCAGTACTTC.

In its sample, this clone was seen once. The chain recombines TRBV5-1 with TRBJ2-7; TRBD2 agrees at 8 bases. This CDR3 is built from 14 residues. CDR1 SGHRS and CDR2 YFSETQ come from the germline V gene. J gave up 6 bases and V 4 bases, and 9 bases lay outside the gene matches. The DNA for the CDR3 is TGCGCCAGCAGCGACGCAAGCGGGAGCAGCGAGCAGTACTTC. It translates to CASSDASGSSEQYF.

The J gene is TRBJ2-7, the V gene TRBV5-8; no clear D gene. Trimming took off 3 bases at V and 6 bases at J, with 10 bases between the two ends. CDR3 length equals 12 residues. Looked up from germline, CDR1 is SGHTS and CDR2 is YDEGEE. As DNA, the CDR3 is TGTGCCAGCAGCTCCGATACGGTCGAGCAGTACTTC. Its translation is CASSSDTVEQYF.

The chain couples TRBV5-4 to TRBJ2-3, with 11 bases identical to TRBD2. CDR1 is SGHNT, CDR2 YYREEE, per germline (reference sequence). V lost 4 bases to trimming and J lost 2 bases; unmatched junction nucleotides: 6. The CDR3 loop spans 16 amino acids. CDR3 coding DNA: TGTGCCAGCAGCACAGGGACTAGCGGTTCCACAGATACGCAGTATTTT. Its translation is CASSTGTSGSTDTQYF.

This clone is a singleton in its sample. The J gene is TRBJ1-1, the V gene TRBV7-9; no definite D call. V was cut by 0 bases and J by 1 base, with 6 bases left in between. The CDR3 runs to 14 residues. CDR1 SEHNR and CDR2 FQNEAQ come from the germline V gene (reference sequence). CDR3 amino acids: CASSLALSNTEAFF. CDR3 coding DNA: TGTGCCAGCAGCTTAGCTCTCTCGAACACTGAAGCTTTCTTT.

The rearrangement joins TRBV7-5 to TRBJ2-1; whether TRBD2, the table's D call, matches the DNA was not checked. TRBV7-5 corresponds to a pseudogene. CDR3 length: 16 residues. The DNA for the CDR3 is TGTGTCAGAAGCTTAGAGGCTAGCGGGGCCGACAATGAGCAGTTCTTC. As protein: CVRSLEASGADNEQFF.

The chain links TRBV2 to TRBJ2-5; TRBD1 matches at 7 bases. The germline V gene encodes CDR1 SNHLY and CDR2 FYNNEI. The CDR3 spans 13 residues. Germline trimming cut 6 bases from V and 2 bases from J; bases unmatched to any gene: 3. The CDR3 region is CASRGQRQETQYF. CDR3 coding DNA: TGTGCCAGCAGGGGACAGAGACAAGAGACCCAGTACTTC.

CDR3 sequence (DNA): TGTGCCAGCAGTCAACTCGACAGGGGTGGTGGCTACACCTTC. Translation: CASSQLDRGGGYTF. The gene calls are TRBV6-5 and TRBJ1-2; 8 bases match TRBD1. J gave up 7 bases and V 5 bases, and 9 bases lay outside the gene matches. This CDR3 has 14 amino acids. CDR1 and CDR2 (germline): MNHEY, SVGAGI.

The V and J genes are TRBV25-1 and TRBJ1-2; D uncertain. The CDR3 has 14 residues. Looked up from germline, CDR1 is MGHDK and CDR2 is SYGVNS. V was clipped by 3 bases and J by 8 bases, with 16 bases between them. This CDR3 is CASSDESGGWGYTF. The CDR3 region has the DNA TGTGCCAGCAGTGACGAGTCGGGAGGGTGGGGCTACACCTTC.

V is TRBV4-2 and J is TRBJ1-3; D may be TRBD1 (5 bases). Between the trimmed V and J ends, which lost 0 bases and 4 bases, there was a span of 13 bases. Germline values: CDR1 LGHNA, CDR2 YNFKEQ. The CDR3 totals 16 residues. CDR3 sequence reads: CASSQDQGREGNTIYF. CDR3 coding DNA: TGTGCCAGCAGCCAAGATCAGGGCAGGGAAGGAAACACCATATATTTT.

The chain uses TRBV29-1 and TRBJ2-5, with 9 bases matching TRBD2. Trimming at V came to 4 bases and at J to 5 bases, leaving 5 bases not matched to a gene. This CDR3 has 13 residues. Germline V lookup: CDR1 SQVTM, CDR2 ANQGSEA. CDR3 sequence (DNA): TGCAGCGTTGCAGCTAGCGGGAAGGAGACCCAGTACTTC. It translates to CSVAASGKETQYF. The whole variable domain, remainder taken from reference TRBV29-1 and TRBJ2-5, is SAVISQKPSRDICQRGTSLTIQCQVDSQVTMMFWYRQQPGQSLTLIATANQGSEATYESGFVIDKFPISRPNLTFSTLTVSNMSPEDSSIYLCSVAASGKETQYFGPGTRLLVL.

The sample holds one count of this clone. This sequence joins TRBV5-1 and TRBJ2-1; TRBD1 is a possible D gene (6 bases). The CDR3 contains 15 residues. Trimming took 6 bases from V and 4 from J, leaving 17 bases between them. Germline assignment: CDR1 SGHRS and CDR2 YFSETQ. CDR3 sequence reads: CASTQGQTLYNEQFF. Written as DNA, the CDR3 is TGCGCCAGCACCCAAGGACAGACCCTTTACAATGAGCAGTTCTTC.

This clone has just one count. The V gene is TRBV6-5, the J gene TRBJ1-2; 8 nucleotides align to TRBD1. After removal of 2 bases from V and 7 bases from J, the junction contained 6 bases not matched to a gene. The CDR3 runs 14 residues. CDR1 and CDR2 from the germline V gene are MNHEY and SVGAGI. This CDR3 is CASSYTGTGSGYTF. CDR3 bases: TGTGCCAGCAGTTACACCGGGACAGGCTCTGGCTACACCTTC.

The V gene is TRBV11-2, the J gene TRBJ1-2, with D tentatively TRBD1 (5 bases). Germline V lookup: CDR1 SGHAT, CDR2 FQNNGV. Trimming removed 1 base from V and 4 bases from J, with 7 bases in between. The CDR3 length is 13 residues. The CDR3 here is CASSLVGGYGYTF. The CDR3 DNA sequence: TGTGCCAGCAGCTTAGTGGGGGGCTATGGCTACACCTTC. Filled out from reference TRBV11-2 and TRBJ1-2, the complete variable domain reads EAGVAQSPRYKIIEKRQSVAFWCNPISGHATLYWYQQILGQGPKLLIQFQNNGVVDDSQLPKDRFSAERLKGVDSTLKIQPAKLEDSAVYLCASSLVGGYGYTFGSGTRLTVV.

The CDR3 DNA reads TGTGCCACCAGCACTGGCCTCAATGAGCAGTTCTTC. Protein: CATSTGLNEQFF. The V gene is TRBV15, the J gene TRBJ2-1; D remains ambiguous. CDR3 length equals 12 residues. V shed 4 bases and J shed 6 bases, with 7 bases lying between them. Germline V CDR1 and CDR2: LNHNV, YYDKDF (reference sequence).

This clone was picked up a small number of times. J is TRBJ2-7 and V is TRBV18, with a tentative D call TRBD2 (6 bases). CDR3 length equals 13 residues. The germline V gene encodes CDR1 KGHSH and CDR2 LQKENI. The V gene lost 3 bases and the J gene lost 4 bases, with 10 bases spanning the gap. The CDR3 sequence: CASSPTSRYEQYF. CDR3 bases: TGTGCCAGCTCACCGACTAGTAGGTACGAGCAGTACTTC.

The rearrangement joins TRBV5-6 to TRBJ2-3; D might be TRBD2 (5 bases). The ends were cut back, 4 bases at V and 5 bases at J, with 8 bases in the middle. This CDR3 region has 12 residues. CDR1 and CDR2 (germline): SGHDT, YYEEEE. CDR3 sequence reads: CASSITRDTQYF. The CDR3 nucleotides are TGTGCCAGCAGCATCACTAGAGATACGCAGTATTTT. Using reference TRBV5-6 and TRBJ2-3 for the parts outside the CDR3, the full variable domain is DAGVTQSPTHLIKTRGQQVTLRCSPKSGHDTVSWYQQALGQGPQFIFQYYEEEERQRGNFPDRFSGHQFPNYSSELNVNALLLGDSALYLCASSITRDTQYFGPGTRLTVL.

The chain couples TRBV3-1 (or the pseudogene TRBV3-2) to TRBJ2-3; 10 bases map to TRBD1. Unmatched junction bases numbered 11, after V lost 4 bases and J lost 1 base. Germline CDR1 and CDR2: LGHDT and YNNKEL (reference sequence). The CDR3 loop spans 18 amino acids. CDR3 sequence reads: CASSPYMLTGGRTDTQYF. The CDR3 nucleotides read TGTGCCAGCAGCCCCTATATGTTGACAGGGGGCCGCACAGATACGCAGTATTTT.

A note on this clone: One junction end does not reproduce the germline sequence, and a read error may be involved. The CDR3 DNA sequence: TGTGCTAGCAGCTTAGCCGGGGGTCTTTACGAGACCCAGTACTTC. Translated: CASSLAGGLYETQYF. This rearrangement joins TRBV7-7 to TRBJ2-5; D is perhaps TRBD2 (6 bases). Germline V gene sequence: CDR1 SSHAT, CDR2 FNYEAQ (reference sequence). CDR3 length: 15 residues.

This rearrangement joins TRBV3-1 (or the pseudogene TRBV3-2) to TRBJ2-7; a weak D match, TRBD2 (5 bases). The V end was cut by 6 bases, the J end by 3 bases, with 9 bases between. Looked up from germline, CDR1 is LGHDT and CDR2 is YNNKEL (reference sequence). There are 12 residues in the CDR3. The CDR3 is CASSRTSYEQYF. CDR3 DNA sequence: TGTGCCAGCAGTCGAACTAGCTACGAGCAGTACTTC.

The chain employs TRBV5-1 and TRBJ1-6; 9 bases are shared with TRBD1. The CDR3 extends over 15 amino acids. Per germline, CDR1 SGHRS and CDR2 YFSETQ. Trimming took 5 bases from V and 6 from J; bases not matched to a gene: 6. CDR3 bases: TGCGCCAGCAGAGGGACAGGGTTTACTAATTCACCCCTCCACTTT. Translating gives CASRGTGFTNSPLHF. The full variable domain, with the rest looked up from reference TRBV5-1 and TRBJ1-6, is KAGVTQTPRYLIKTRGQQVTLSCSPISGHRSVSWYQQTPGQGLQFLFEYFSETQRNKGNFPGRFSGRQFSNSRSEMNVSTLELGDSALYLCASRGTGFTNSPLHFGNGTRLTVT.